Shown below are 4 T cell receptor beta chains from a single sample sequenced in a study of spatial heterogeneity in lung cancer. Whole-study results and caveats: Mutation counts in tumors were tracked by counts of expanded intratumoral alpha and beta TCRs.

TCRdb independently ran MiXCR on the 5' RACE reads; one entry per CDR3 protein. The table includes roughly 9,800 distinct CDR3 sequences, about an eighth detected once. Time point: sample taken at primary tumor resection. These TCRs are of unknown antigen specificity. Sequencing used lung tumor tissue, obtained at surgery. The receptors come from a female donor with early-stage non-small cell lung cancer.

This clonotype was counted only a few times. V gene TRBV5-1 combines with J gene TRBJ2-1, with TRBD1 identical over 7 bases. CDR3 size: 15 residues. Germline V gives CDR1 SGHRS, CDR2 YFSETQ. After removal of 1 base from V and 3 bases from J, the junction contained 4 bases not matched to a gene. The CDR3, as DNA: TGCGCCAGCAGCTTGACAGGGGCAGTCTACAATGAGCAGTTCTTC. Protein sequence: CASSLTGAVYNEQFF.

CDR3 region: CSAMGRGQGYEQYF. The DNA for the CDR3 is TGCAGTGCCATGGGCAGGGGACAGGGCTACGAGCAGTACTTC. The rearrangement uses TRBV20-1 and TRBJ2-7, with 9 bases identical to TRBD1. The V and J ends lost 6 bases and 3 bases, in that order; junction bases with no gene match: 9. CDR1 is DFQATT and CDR2 is SNEGSKA in the germline V gene (reference sequence). This CDR3 region has 14 residues.

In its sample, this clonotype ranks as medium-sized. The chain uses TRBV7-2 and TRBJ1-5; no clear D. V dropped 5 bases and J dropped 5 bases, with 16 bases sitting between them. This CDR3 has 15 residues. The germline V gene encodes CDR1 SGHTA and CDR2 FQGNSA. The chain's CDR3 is CASSQMSGLDQPQHF. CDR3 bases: TGTGCCAGCAGCCAGATGTCGGGGTTGGATCAGCCCCAGCATTTT.

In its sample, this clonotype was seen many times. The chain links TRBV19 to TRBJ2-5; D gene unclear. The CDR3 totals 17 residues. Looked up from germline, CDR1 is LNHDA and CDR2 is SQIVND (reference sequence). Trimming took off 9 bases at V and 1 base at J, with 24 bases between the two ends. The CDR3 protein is CASIPFGRPGFQETQYF. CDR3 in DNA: TGTGCCAGCATTCCGTTCGGACGCCCGGGCTTCCAAGAGACCCAGTACTTC.